The 2 T cell receptor beta chains presented below share a single source sample, sequenced in a study of tissue T cells after allogeneic stem cell transplantation. Time point specified: mouse harvest day 7 after allogeneic transplant. The graft held 10^6 splenic CD5+ T cells and 10^7 T-cell-depleted bone marrow cells. Measured with immunoSEQ multiplex PCR; TCRdb has only the in-frame clones, and not every one. Seen here are roughly 6,800 clones, around half observed once, and the top ten hold roughly 4%. Sequencing was done on a sample of gut tissue. These receptors were obtained from a female BALB/c mouse given C57BL/6 T cells with graft-versus-host disease after an allogeneic hematopoietic cell transplant.

A remark on this clone: Mouse gene names apply. The read halts 1 residue ahead of the CDR3 end, with the missing end drawn from the germline J gene. V is TRBV26 and J is TRBJ2-5; D is possibly TRBD1 (6 bases). This CDR3 has 12 amino acids. Germline lookup yields CDR1 KGHPV and CDR2 FQNQEV (reference sequence). V was cut by 6 bases and J by 6 bases, with 10 bases left in between. The CDR3 spells CASRADRDTQYF. The DNA read from the CDR3 is TGTGCCAGCAGGGCAGACAGGGACACCCAGTAC.

Of note for this clone: Any gene name here is a mouse gene name. Read sequence stops 1 residue before the CDR3 end, and the germline J gene provides the missing end. The chain combines TRBV16 with TRBJ2-4; D is unresolved. V was pared by 6 bases and J by 0 bases, with 4 bases between. Germline V gives CDR1 SGHSA, CDR2 FRNQAP. This CDR3 has 12 residues. The CDR3 is CASSSSQNTLYF. The CDR3 bases that were read are TGTGCAAGCAGTTCCAGTCAAAACACCTTGTAC.